The 18 T cell receptor beta chains presented below share a single source sample, sequenced in a study of blood T cells in healthy people across ages. Together with a sample-barcoded 5' primer, a J-beta primer mix was included in a second PCR lasting about 6 to 11 cycles. Each CDR3 protein is one row after TCRdb ran MiXCR on the 5' RACE reads. Of about 970,000 distinct CDR3 sequences listed, roughly 47% are singletons. The specimen sequenced was blood. The receptors derive from a woman aged 55-75 years in good health.

V usage is TRBV6-5 and J usage is TRBJ1-2; D remains ambiguous. With 6 bases removed from V and 1 base from J, the gap between germline ends came to 15 bases. The CDR3 has 15 residues. Germline CDR1 reads MNHEY; CDR2 reads SVGAGI. The CDR3 sequence: CASRATAGNNYGYTF. The CDR3 DNA reads TGTGCCAGCAGGGCGACGGCAGGAAATAACTATGGCTACACCTTC.

The chain employs TRBV6-5 and TRBJ2-5; possible D gene TRBD1, 5 bases. The CDR3 consists of 14 residues. The V end lost 4 bases, the J end lost 4 bases, and 13 bases lay between the germline ends. CDR1 MNHEY and CDR2 SVGAGI come from the germline V gene. In nucleotides, the CDR3 is TGTGCCAGCAGTTCCAGGGTAATACGAGAGACCCAGTACTTC. It yields the protein CASSSRVIRETQYF.

This clonotype was seen only once. The chain couples TRBV20-1 to TRBJ2-7, with D tentatively TRBD1 (7 bases). Germline CDR1 DFQATT, CDR2 SNEGSKA (reference sequence). Trimming cost V 2 bases and J 2 bases, with 16 bases left between them. The CDR3 runs to 15 residues. The CDR3 bases are TGCAGTGCTAGAAGGGGGGCAGGGGGAACCTACGAGCAGTACTTC. This gives the protein CSARRGAGGTYEQYF.

This CDR3 reads CASSQGFRVSYEQYF. CDR3 nucleotide sequence: TGCGCCAGCAGCCAAGGGTTCAGGGTCTCCTACGAGCAGTACTTC. The chain has TRBV4-1 and TRBJ2-7; maybe TRBD1 (5 bases). Between the trimmed V and J ends, which lost 1 base and 0 bases, there was a span of 10 bases. This CDR3 is 15 amino acids long. Germline V gene lookup returns CDR1 MGHRA and CDR2 YSYEKL.

This clonotype appeared a single time. This chain joins TRBV4-3 and TRBJ1-2; TRBD1 is a possible D gene (5 bases). V lost 4 bases and J 4 bases, leaving 22 bases between the germline ends. Germline V gene sequence: CDR1 LGHNA, CDR2 YSLEER. The CDR3 spans 17 residues. The CDR3 DNA reads TGCGCCAGCAGCCCAAGGGCGGCAGGGTGGGGATTCTATGGCTACACCTTC. Amino acid sequence: CASSPRAAGWGFYGYTF.

J is TRBJ1-4 and V is TRBV28; no clear D gene. There are 15 residues in the CDR3. Trimming removed 2 bases at V and 8 bases at J, with 15 bases between. Per germline, CDR1 MDHEN and CDR2 SYDVKM. The CDR3 DNA is TGTGCCAGCAGTTTAGGAGGACGCGGACGGGAAAAACTGTTTTTT. This encodes CASSLGGRGREKLFF.

This clonotype came up a few times. The chain joins TRBV27 to TRBJ2-3, with 10 bases identical to TRBD1. CDR1 is MNHEY, CDR2 SMNVEV, per germline (reference sequence). J gave up 3 bases and V 6 bases, and 21 bases lay outside the gene matches. The CDR3 spans 20 residues. The CDR3 coding sequence is TGTGCCAGCAGACCACGGGACAGGGGAATTGTCGGGAGAATGACAGATACGCAGTATTTT. The encoded protein is CASRPRDRGIVGRMTDTQYF.

This clonotype was seen a handful of times. The chain joins TRBV4-1 to TRBJ2-5, with a tentative D call TRBD2 (5 bases). The CDR3 has 15 residues. Germline-derived CDR1 and CDR2 are MGHRA and YSYEKL. V was clipped by 1 base and J by 11 bases, with 20 bases between them. CDR3 bases: TGCGCCAGCAGCCAAGTGTCACCTAATCGGTGGGAGCAGTACTTC. This codes for CASSQVSPNRWEQYF.

The chain uses TRBV7-2 and TRBJ2-6; a possible D gene is TRBD1 (5 bases). Deletions cut 3 bases from V and 0 bases from J, with 12 bases between. This CDR3 has 17 residues. Per germline, CDR1 SGHTA and CDR2 FQGNSA. CDR3 nucleotide sequence: TGTGCCAGCAGCTTTAGGGGCAGTTCCTCTGGGGCCAACGTCCTGACTTTC. Protein product: CASSFRGSSSGANVLTF.

The rearrangement links TRBV6-4 to TRBJ2-2; possible D gene TRBD1, 6 bases. Germline V CDR1 and CDR2: MRHNA, SNTAGT. V was trimmed by 6 bases and J by 5 bases, leaving 13 bases between them. The CDR3 totals 14 residues. The CDR3 reads CASSAAQGTGELFF. CDR3 nucleotide sequence: TGTGCCAGCAGCGCCGCACAGGGAACCGGGGAGCTGTTTTTT.

The J gene is TRBJ2-3, the V gene TRBV6-5; possibly TRBD2 for D (7 bases). This CDR3 contains 17 residues. CDR1 MNHEY and CDR2 SVGAGI come from the germline V gene. Between the trimmed V and J ends, which lost 2 bases and 1 base, there was a span of 16 bases. CDR3 region: CASSYGKGGIGTDTQYF. DNA for the CDR3: TGTGCCAGCAGTTACGGGAAGGGGGGGATAGGCACAGATACGCAGTATTTT.

The CDR3 region is CASSVRINYNEQFF. CDR3 bases: TGTGCCAGCAGCGTAAGGATTAATTACAATGAGCAGTTCTTC. The J gene is TRBJ2-1, the V gene TRBV9; no clear D. The germline V and J ends were trimmed by 1 base and 4 bases, with 9 bases remaining between them. This CDR3 has 14 residues. Germline CDR1 is SGDLS and CDR2 is YYNGEE.

The V and J genes are TRBV6-5 and TRBJ2-1; TRBD2 aligns across 10 bases. V lost 8 bases to trimming and J lost 4 bases; unmatched junction nucleotides: 5. The germline V gene encodes CDR1 MNHEY and CDR2 SVGAGI. The CDR3 covers 14 residues. DNA of the CDR3: TGTGCCAGCCGGGGACTAGCGCTGTACAATGAGCAGTTCTTC. Translation: CASRGLALYNEQFF.

This clonotype was seen at least ten times. The junction departs from the called germline gene at one end, perhaps through a read error. The chain joins TRBV7-2 to TRBJ2-3, with D perhaps TRBD2 (5 bases). The CDR3 is made up of 15 amino acids. Germline V CDR1 and CDR2: SGHTA, FQGNSA. Here the CDR3 DNA reads TGCGCCAGCAGCCTAGCAGCTGGCGGCACAGATACGCAGTATTTT. Translated: CASSLAAGGTDTQYF.

This clonotype was seen ten or more times. The chain recombines TRBV3-1 with TRBJ2-6, with TRBD2 matching 9 bases. CDR1 is LGHDT, CDR2 YNNKEL, per germline (reference sequence). The trim removed 6 bases at V and 0 bases at J, leaving 9 bases unmatched. The CDR3 sequence is 18 residues long. The CDR3, as DNA: TGTGCCAGCAGTCATAGCGGGAGAGCCATCTCTGGGGCCAACGTCCTGACTTTC. Translation gives CASSHSGRAISGANVLTF.

This clonotype showed up many times. The CDR3 spells CASRDRGNEQYF. CDR3 nucleotide sequence: TGCGCCAGCAGGGACAGGGGGAACGAGCAGTACTTC. The rearrangement joins TRBV10-2 to TRBJ2-7; 10 bases agree with TRBD1. CDR1 and CDR2 (germline): WSHSY, SAAADI. This CDR3 is built from 12 residues. Trimming at V came to 6 bases and at J to 5 bases, leaving 1 base not matched to a gene.

The chain links TRBV4-1 to TRBJ2-2; D remains unclear. The CDR3 has 14 residues. The ends were cut back, 3 bases at V and 4 bases at J, with 9 bases in the middle. From germline, CDR1 is MGHRA and CDR2 YSYEKL. CDR3 amino acids: CASSHPGRTGELFF. The CDR3 coding sequence is TGCGCCAGCAGCCATCCCGGGCGCACCGGGGAGCTGTTTTTT.

The rearrangement uses TRBV4-1 and TRBJ2-5; TRBD2 matches at 9 bases. The DNA end lines up better with TRBJ2-7; the J call may be wrong. This CDR3 spans 17 amino acids. The germline V gene encodes CDR1 MGHRA and CDR2 YSYEKL. CDR3 coding DNA: TGCGCCAGCAGCCAAGTAGGGAAAGTAGCGGGAGTCGGCGAGCAGTACTTC. Encoded protein: CASSQVGKVAGVGEQYF.